A selection of T cell receptor beta chains follows, all from one sample in a study of shared T cell receptors in the human thymus. Generated by immunoSEQ multiplex PCR, the TCRdb table keeps only in-frame clones and is missing some. Of 720,000 or so clones listed, roughly 85% are singletons. This same sample was also taken into another study, of human thymus T cells.

Sequenced sample: thymocytes. The receptors here all came from a girl under three years old with a congenital heart defect. The CDR3 runs from the conserved cysteine through the conserved F or W. The D gene is left open where the match is weak.

v_call,d_call,cdr3_length,cdr3_aa
TRBV29-1,NA,9,CSVSNEQFF
TRBV5-1,TRBD1,13,CASSPRDSPEAFF
TRBV5-5,NA,15,CASSLTLLTTYGYTF
TRBV7-2,NA,12,CASSFQTYEQYF
TRBV7-8,NA,14,CASSLRGGADTQYF
TRBV10-2,TRBD2,16,CASSEKLAERRETQYF
TRBV2,NA,16,CASRGEPVSGNYGYTF
TRBV6-1,TRBD2,17,CASSEVASGGAYNEQFF
TRBV9,TRBD2,15,CASSPGLAGAYEQYF
TRBV7-6,NA,14,CASSASRGFYEQYF
TRBV7-2,NA,16,CASSYRAGLRVYGYTF
TRBV5-4,NA,12,CASSLQGNEQFF
TRBV7-2,TRBD1,16,CASSSWTGRLDYGYTF
TRBV15,NA,18,CATSKRGCSGTGPYEQYF
TRBV30,NA,16,CAWSLCAPKGGQPQHF
TRBV15,NA,19,CATSRDHREDGVSNQPQHF
TRBV5-1,TRBD2,15,CASSLRSSGIYEQYF
TRBV6-4,TRBD2,14,CASSEAGGYNEQFF
TRBV13,TRBD1,17,CASSLFPPDRGNSPLHF
TRBV4-3,NA,14,CASSQVRGKNEQYF
TRBV7-9,NA,17,CASSLDLGQRRKGELFF